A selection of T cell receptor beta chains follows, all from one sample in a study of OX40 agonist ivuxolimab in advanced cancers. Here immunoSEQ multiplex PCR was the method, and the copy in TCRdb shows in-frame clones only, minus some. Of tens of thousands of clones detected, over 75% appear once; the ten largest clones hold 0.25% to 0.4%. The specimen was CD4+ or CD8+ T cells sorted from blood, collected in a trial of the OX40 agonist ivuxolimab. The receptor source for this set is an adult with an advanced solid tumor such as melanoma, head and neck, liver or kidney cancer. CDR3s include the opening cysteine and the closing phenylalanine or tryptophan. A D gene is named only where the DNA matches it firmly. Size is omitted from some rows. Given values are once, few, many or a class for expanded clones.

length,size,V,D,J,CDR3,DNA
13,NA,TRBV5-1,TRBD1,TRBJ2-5,CASSLDRRRDQYF,TGCGCCAGCAGCCTGGACAGGCGTCGGGACCAGTACTTC
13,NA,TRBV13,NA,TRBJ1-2,CASSENRAYGYTF,TGTGCCAGCAGCGAAAACAGAGCCTATGGCTACACCTTC
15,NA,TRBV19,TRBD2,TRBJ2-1,CASSGGGRAYNEQFF,TGTGCCAGTTCAGGCGGCGGGAGGGCCTACAATGAGCAGTTCTTC
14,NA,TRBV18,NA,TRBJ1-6,CASSPGQGVSPLHF,TGTGCCAGCTCACCAGGGCAGGGTGTTTCACCCCTCCACTTT
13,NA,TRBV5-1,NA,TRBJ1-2,CASSRGTNYGYTF,TGCGCCAGCAGCAGGGGCACCAACTATGGCTACACCTTC
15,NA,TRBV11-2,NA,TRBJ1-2,CASSFSITARYGYTF,TGTGCCAGCAGCTTCTCCATCACGGCCCGCTATGGCTACACCTTC
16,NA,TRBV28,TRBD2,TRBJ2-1,CASSVAGVSSYNEQFF,TGTGCCAGCAGTGTAGCGGGAGTTAGCTCCTACAATGAGCAGTTCTTC
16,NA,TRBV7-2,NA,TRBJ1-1,CASSLSGTTLNTEAFF,TGTGCCAGCAGCTTATCCGGGACCACGCTGAACACTGAAGCTTTCTTT
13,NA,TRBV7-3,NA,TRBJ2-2,CASSPKQTGELFF,TGTGCCAGCAGCCCGAAACAGACCGGGGAGCTGTTTTTT
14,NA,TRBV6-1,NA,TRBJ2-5,CASSVDRGGETQYF,TGTGCCAGCAGTGTTGACAGGGGAGGGGAGACCCAGTACTTC
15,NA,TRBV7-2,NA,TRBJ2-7,CASSLARGGYYEQYF,TGTGCCAGCAGCTTAGCCAGGGGAGGGTACTACGAGCAGTACTTC
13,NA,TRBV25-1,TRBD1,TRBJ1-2,CASSPGTGNGYTF,TGTGCCAGCAGCCCCGGGACAGGGAATGGCTACACCTTC
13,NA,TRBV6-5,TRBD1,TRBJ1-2,CASSRDSNYGYTF,TGTGCCAGCAGCCGGGACAGCAACTATGGCTACACCTTC
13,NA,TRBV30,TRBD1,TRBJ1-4,CAWSLDRAEKLFF,TGTGCCTGGAGTCTGGACAGGGCAGAAAAACTGTTTTTT
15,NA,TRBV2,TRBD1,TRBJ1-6,CASLGGANYNSPLHF,TGTGCCAGCCTAGGGGGCGCCAATTATAATTCACCCCTCCACTTT
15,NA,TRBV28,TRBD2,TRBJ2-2,CASSLMTSGTGELFF,TGTGCCAGCAGTTTAATGACTAGCGGCACCGGGGAGCTGTTTTTT
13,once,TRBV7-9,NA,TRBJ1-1,CASSWTGGTEAFF,TGTGCCAGCAGCTGGACGGGAGGCACTGAAGCTTTCTTT
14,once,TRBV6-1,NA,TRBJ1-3,CASSGRESGNTIYF,TGTGCCAGCAGTGGCAGGGAATCTGGAAACACCATATATTTT
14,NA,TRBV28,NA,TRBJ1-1,CASRVYRGGTEAFF,TGTGCCAGCAGAGTTTATCGGGGAGGCACTGAAGCTTTCTTT
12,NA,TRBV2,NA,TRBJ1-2,CASSEGGDGYTF,TGTGCCAGCAGCGAAGGGGGTGATGGCTACACCTTC
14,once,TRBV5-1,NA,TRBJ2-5,CASSIGTPGETQYF,TGCGCCAGCAGCATTGGGACTCCAGGGGAGACCCAGTACTTC
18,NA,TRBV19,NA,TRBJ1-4,CASSRRLNPQGGNEKLFF,TGTGCCAGTAGCCGACGCTTAAACCCGCAGGGTGGGAATGAAAAACTGTTTTTT
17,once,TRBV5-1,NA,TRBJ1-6,CASSLAGSVIVNSPLHF,TGCGCCAGCAGCTTGGCTGGATCAGTCATCGTTAATTCACCCCTCCACTTT
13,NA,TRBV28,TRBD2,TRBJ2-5,CASTTSGRGTQYF,TGTGCCAGCACGACTAGCGGGAGGGGGACCCAGTACTTC
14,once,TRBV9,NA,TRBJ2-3,CASSILTSTDTQYF,TGTGCCAGCAGCATTCTAACTAGCACAGATACGCAGTATTTT
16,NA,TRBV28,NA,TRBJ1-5,CASSHTGFGGNQPQHF,TGTGCCAGCAGTCACACAGGGTTCGGGGGCAATCAGCCCCAGCATTTT
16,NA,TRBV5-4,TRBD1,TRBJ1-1,CASSPGQGARDTEAFF,TGTGCCAGCAGCCCAGGACAGGGGGCGCGAGACACTGAAGCTTTCTTT
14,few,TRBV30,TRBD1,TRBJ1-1,CAWSGQGKNTEAFF,TGTGCCTGGAGTGGACAGGGGAAGAACACTGAAGCTTTCTTT
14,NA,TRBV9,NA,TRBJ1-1,CASSARQVDTEAFF,TGTGCCAGCAGCGCCCGACAGGTGGACACTGAAGCTTTCTTT
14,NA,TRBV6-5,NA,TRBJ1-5,CATQETFSNQPQHF,TGTGCCACTCAGGAGACATTTAGCAATCAGCCCCAGCATTTT
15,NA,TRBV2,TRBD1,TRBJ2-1,CASSEVQGGYNEQFF,TGTGCCAGCAGTGAAGTACAGGGGGGCTACAATGAGCAGTTCTTC
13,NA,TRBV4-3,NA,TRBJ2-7,CASSPDGVREQYF,TGCGCCAGCAGCCCTGACGGGGTGCGGGAGCAGTACTTC
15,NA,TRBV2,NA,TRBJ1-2,CASSDRGSSNYGYTF,TGTGCCAGCAGTGACAGGGGAAGCTCTAACTATGGCTACACCTTC
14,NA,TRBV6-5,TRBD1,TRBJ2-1,CASSYSGQDNEQFF,TGTGCCAGCAGTTACTCGGGACAGGACAATGAGCAGTTCTTC
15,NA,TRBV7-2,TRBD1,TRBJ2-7,CASSLTGTVSYEQYF,TGTGCCAGCAGCTTAACCGGGACAGTCTCCTACGAGCAGTACTTC
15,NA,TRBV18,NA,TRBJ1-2,CASSPRTDQTYGYTF,TGTGCCAGCTCACCAAGGACGGACCAAACATATGGCTACACCTTC
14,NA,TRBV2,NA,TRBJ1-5,CASSVVRGNQPQHF,TGTGCCAGCAGTGTCGTCAGGGGCAATCAGCCCCAGCATTTT
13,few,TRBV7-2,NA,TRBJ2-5,CASSLGGAGTQYF,TGTGCCAGCAGCTTAGGTGGCGCCGGGACCCAGTACTTC
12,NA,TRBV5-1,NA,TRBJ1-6,CASSSGASPLHF,TGCGCCAGCAGCTCCGGCGCCTCACCCCTCCACTTT
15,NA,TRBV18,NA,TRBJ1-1,CASSPRLGGDTEAFF,TGTGCCAGCTCACCCAGACTGGGAGGGGACACTGAAGCTTTTTTT
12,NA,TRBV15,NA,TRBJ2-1,CATSRPRNEQFF,TGTGCCACCAGCAGACCGCGCAATGAGCAGTTCTTC
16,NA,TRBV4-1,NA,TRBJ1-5,CASSQDGGIGNQPQHF,TGCGCCAGCAGCCAAGACGGTGGTATTGGCAATCAGCCCCAGCATTTT
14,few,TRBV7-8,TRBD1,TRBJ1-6,CASSPGGFRSPLHF,TGTGCCAGCAGCCCAGGGGGTTTCAGGTCACCCCTCCACTTT
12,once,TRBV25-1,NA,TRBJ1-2,CASSGQGYGYTF,TGTGCCAGCAGTGGCCAGGGGTATGGCTACACCTTC
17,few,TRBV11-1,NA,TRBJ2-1,CASSPGRRGRSYNEQFF,TGTGCCAGCAGCCCAGGGAGGCGGGGTCGCTCCTACAATGAGCAGTTCTTC
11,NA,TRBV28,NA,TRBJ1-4,CASSLVGRLFF,TGTGCCAGCAGTCTAGTGGGGAGGCTGTTTTTT
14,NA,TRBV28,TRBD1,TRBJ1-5,CASRMTGWEQPQHF,TGTGCCAGCCGGATGACAGGGTGGGAACAGCCCCAGCATTTT
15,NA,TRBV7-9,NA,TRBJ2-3,CASSPGTGMGDTQYF,TGTGCCAGCAGCCCCGGGACCGGAATGGGGGATACGCAGTATTTT
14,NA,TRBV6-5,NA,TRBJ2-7,CASSYKGPTSEQYF,TGTGCCAGCAGTTACAAGGGTCCCACCTCCGAGCAGTACTTC
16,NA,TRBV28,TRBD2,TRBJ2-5,CASSRRQSGRAQTQYF,TGTGCCAGCAGTCGCAGGCAGAGCGGGAGGGCCCAGACCCAGTACTTC
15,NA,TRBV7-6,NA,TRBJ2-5,CASSLELGNQETQYF,TGTGCCAGCAGCTTAGAGCTGGGGAACCAAGAGACCCAGTACTTC
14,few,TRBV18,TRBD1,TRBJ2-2,CASSLDRATGELFF,TGTGCCAGCTCACTGGACAGGGCCACCGGGGAGCTGTTTTTT
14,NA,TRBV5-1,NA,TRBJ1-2,CASSLTGANYGYTF,TGCGCCAGCAGCTTAACCGGGGCCAACTATGGCTACACCTTC
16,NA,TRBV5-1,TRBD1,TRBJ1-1,CASRTGATGRYTEAFF,TGCGCCAGCAGAACCGGGGCGACAGGGAGGTACACTGAAGCTTTCTTT
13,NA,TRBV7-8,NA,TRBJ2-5,CASSPTTLETQYF,TGTGCCAGCAGTCCGACTACGTTGGAGACCCAGTACTTC
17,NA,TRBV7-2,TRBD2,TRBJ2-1,CASSLARTSGGTGEQFF,TGTGCCAGCAGCTTGGCGAGGACTAGCGGGGGGACTGGTGAGCAGTTCTTC
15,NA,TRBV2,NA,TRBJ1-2,CASIPVRDLASGYTF,TGTGCCAGCATCCCTGTCAGGGACCTTGCATCTGGCTACACCTTC